This T cell receptor (beta chain) was observed in a study of T cell repertoires in cytomegalovirus infection (dated by TCRdb to the late 2010s). Regarding the study in general: Peptide stimulations targeted recently identified HLA-C-restricted CMV epitopes, whose presentation resists viral immunomodulation, together with well-studied HLA-B-restricted epitopes. The HLA type of each donor mattered for the analysis, because public TCR beta signatures pointed to carriage of CMV infection along with the matching HLA type. Paper-wide results and their limitations: Carriers of CMV infection plus the relevant HLA type were discriminated by the cumulative frequency of public TCR beta family members in the study cohort and in an independent approximately 350-donor cohort. In the ex vivo response, HLA-C-restricted CMV-specific TCR beta clonotypes were dominant, and in two of eight donors the single most frequent clonotype came from this HLA-C-restricted group.

V is pared back by 0 bases and J by 7 bases, with 15 bases lying between the germline termini. Including the terminal cysteine and phenylalanine, the CDR3 comprises 15 residues. The kept DNA is CDR3 alone, 45 bases in frame from the first base. Reading the germline V gene (reference sequence) gives CDR1 LNHNV and CDR2 YYDKDF. The sequencer was an Illumina HiSeq 1500. In-frame beta chains were kept once TCRdb had trimmed the public reads at Q25 with fastp and called clones with MiXCR. CDR3 protein sequences are deduplicated, and each keeps its most common genes and DNA. This sample comprises 830,000 or so distinct CDR3 sequences, about 31% of them detected only once. The ten largest clones capture roughly 12% of the sample. Points on this clonotype: Its cognate antigen has yet to be identified. No much larger clonotype is one base removed from it; base qualities were not supplied.

Read against the paper, the sample's treatment or condition label means: in vitro stimulation with specific CMV peptide epitopes to enrich CMV-specific T cells. This clonotype originated in a human donor in good health (CMV status not recorded). Some clones in this sample may be carry-over from other donors' samples. The sample was cultured CD8+ T cells from PBMCs, taken from culture after CMV antigen stimulation. The chain links TRBV15 with TRBJ1-2, with TRBD1 tentatively as D gene (6 bases match). The DNA reads TGTGCCACCAGCAGAGATATATTGGGGGCGCGTGGCTACACCTTC. This gives the protein CATSRDILGARGYTF.